The clone carrying this T cell receptor beta chain was detected once. This specimen belongs to a study of blood T cell repertoires in COVID-19. At the level of the study: COVID-19 samples from acute and convalescent phases originated in the United States, Italy and Spain. PBMCs, B-cell-depleted T cells, or T cells were the source of the cDNA or gDNA that made up the material.

In the source study's methods: Reference gene primer amplification gave nucleated cell count estimates. Libraries were prepared by immunoSEQ multiplex PCR; TCRdb keeps only in-frame clonotypes and omits some of them. V and J calls and clone size are as listed in that table; D and trimming were resolved from the DNA. This table has fewer than 500,000 clones, around 89% appearing once. V lost 3 bases, J lost 0 bases, and 6 bases stayed unmatched. Germline CDR1 is SGHRS and CDR2 is YFSETQ. CDR3 length equals 17 residues. The receptor was isolated from a woman aged 25 to 39 with acute or convalescent COVID-19. The chain carries TRBV5-1 and TRBJ2-5; 12 bases are a match to TRBD2. Sequenced input: peripheral blood. CDR3 bases: TGCGCCAGCAGCTGGGGACTAGCGGGTTCGTACCAAGAGACCCAGTACTTC. Protein: CASSWGLAGSYQETQYF.